This T cell receptor beta chain emerged from a study of T-cell memory formation after mild COVID-19. Study-wide results and caveats: Largely, contracting CD4+ clones fell within CM and EM, and contracting CD8+ clones within EMRA. Whereas later expanders leaned CD4+, clones contracting day 15 to 85 showed a balanced CD4/CD8 makeup. The appearance of some responding clones in pre-infection memory suggested that cross-reactive memory joined.

This clonotype was detected only a few times. Its antigen is not identified. The CDR3 covers 17 residues. CDR1 is MNHNY, CDR2 SVGAGI, per germline (reference sequence). V trimming: 0 bases; J trimming: 1 base; junction bases outside the gene matches: 7. cDNA libraries for TCR alpha and TCR beta, carrying sample barcodes and UMIs, came from 5'RACE with constant-segment primers. A single record per CDR3 protein comes from TCRdb applying MiXCR to the 5' RACE reads. The sample holds approximately 350,000 distinct CDR3 sequences; 28% are singletons and the top ten take roughly 13%. This chain uses TRBV6-6 with TRBJ2-7; 9 bases map to TRBD1. This sequence originates from an adult woman who had mild COVID-19 (a few samples of this study predate the infection). Cell type and time point are not known. Sequenced input: PBMCs or a T cell subset sorted from them (not recorded which). CDR3 in amino acids: CASSYSMRDRASYEQYF. Written as DNA, the CDR3 is TGTGCCAGCAGTTACTCGATGAGGGACAGGGCATCCTACGAGCAGTACTTC.